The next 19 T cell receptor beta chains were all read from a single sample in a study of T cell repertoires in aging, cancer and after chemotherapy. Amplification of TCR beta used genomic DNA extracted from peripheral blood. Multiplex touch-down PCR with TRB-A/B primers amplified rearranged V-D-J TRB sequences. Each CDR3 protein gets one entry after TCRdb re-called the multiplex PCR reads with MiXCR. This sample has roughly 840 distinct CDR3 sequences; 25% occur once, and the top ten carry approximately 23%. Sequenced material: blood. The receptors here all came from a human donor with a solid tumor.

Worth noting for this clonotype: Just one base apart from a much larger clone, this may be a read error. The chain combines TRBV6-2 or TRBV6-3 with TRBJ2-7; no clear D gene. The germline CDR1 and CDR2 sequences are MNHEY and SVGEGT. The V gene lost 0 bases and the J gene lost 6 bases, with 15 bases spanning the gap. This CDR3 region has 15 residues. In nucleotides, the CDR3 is TGTGCCAGCAGTTACTCGTCGGCAGGCCCCTGCGAGCAGTACGTC. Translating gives CASSYSSAGPCEQYV.

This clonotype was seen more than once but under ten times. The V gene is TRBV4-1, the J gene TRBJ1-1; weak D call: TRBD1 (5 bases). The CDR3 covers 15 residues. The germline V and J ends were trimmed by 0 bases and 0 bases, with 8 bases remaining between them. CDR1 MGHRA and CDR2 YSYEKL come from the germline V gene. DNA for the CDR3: TGCGCCAGCAGCCAAGAGGGACCGATGAACACTGAAGCTTTCTTT. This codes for CASSQEGPMNTEAFF.

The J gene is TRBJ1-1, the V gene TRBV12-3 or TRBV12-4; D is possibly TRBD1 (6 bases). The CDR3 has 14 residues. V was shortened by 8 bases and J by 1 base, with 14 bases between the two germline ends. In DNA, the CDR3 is TGTGCCAGCCATGCCGGGACACGGAACACTGAAGCTTTCTTT. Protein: CASHAGTRNTEAFF.

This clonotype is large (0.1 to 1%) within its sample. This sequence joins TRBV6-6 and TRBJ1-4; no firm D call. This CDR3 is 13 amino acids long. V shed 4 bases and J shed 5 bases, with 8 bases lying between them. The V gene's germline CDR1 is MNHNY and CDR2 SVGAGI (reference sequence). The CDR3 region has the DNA TGTGCCAGCAGTTCCCGCTTGAATGAAAAACTGTTTTTT. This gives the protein CASSSRLNEKLFF.

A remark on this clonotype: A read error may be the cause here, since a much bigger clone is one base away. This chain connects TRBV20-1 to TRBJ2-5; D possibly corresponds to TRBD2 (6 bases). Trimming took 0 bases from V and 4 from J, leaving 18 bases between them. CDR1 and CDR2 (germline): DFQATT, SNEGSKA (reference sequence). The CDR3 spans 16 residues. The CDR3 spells CSARERAVLASETQYF. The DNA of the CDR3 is TGCAGTGCTAGAGAGAGGGCGGTACTAGCTTCAGAGACCCAGTACTTC.

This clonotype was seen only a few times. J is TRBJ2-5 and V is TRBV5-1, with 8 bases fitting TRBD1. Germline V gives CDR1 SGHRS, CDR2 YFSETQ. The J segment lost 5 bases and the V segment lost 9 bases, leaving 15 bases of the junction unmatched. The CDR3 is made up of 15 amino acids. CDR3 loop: CATTTGADFRETQYF. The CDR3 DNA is TGCGCCACCACGACAGGGGCCGATTTCAGGGAGACCCAGTACTTC.

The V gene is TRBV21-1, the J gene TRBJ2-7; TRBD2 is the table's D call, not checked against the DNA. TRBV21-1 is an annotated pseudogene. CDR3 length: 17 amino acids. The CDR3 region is CASSKCRSPRNSYEQYV. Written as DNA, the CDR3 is TGTGCCAGCAGCAAATGTCGGAGTCCCCGAAACTCCTACGAGCAGTACGTC.

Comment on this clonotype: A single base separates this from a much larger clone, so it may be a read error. Here the CDR3 DNA reads TGTGCCAGCAACCCCGGCGAGGCCCCGGGAGGGGCTTTCTTT. It is translated as CASNPGEAPGGAFF. This chain uses TRBV11-3 with TRBJ1-1; D is unclear. The V end was cut by 7 bases, the J end by 11 bases, with 23 bases between. CDR1 and CDR2 from the germline V gene are SGHNT and YENEEA. CDR3 length equals 14 residues.

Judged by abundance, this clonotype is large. The CDR3 region is CASSYDATGENSPLHF. The CDR3 DNA follows: TGTGCCAGCAGCTACGACGCGACAGGGGAAAATTCACCCCTCCACTTT. The J gene is TRBJ1-6, the V gene TRBV6-5; TRBD1 matches 8 bases. Unmatched junction bases numbered 11, after V lost 6 bases and J lost 7 bases. Germline-derived CDR1 and CDR2 are MNHEY and SVGAGI. This CDR3 comprises 16 residues.

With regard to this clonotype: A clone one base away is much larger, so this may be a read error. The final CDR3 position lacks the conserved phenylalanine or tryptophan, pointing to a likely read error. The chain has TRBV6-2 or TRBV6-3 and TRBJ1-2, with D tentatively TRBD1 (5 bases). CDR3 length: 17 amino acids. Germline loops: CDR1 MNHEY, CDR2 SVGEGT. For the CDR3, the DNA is TGTGCCACCAGTGACCCCGGACGGGACGACGGTAACTATGGCTACACCTTA. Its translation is CATSDPGRDDGNYGYTL.

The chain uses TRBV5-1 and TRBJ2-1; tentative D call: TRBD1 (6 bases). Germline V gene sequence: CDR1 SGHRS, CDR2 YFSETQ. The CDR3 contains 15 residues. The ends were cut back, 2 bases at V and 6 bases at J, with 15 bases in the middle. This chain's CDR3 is CASSLTGQEGNEQFF. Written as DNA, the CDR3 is TGCGCCAGCAGCTTAACAGGGCAGGAAGGCAATGAGCAGTTCTTC.

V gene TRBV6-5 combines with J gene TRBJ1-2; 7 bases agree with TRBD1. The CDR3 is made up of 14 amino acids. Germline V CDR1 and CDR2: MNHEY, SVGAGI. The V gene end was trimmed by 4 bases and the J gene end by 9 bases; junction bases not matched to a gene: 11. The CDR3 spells CASSLTGSAQSYTF. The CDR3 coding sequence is TGTGCCAGCAGTTTGACAGGGAGTGCTCAGAGCTACACCTTC.

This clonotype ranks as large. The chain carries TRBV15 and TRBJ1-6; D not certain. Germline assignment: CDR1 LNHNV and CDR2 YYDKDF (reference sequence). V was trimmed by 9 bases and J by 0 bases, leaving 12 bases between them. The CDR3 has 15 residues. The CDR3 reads CATHDRGSYNSPLHF. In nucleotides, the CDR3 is TGTGCCACTCATGACCGAGGCTCCTATAATTCACCCCTCCACTTT.

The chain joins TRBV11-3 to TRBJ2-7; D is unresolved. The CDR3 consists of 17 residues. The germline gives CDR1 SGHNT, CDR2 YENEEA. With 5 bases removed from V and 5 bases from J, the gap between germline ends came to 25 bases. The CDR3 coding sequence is TGTGCCAGCAGCCAGAACATTTGGGGTGGCAGGTCCCACGAGCAGTACTTC. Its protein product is CASSQNIWGGRSHEQYF.

The CDR3 DNA reads as TGTGCCAGCAGTTCCCTAAGGGCTAACTATGGCTACACCTTC. This encodes CASSSLRANYGYTF. The J gene is TRBJ1-2, the V gene TRBV27; D is ambiguous. CDR1 is MNHEY and CDR2 is SMNVEV in the germline V gene (reference sequence). Trimming removed 4 bases at V and 0 bases at J, with 9 bases between. The CDR3 runs 14 residues.

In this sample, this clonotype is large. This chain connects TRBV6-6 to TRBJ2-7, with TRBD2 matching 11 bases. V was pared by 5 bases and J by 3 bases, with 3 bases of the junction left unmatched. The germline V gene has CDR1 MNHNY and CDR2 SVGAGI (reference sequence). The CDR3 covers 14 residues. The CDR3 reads CASSKTSGDYEQYF. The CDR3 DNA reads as TGTGCCAGCAGTAAGACTAGCGGGGACTACGAGCAGTACTTC.

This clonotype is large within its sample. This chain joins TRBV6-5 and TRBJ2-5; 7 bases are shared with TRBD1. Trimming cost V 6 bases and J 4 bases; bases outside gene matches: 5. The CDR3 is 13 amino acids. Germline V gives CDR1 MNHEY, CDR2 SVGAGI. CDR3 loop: CASRLGGGETQYF. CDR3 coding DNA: TGTGCCAGCAGACTAGGGGGCGGAGAGACCCAGTACTTC.

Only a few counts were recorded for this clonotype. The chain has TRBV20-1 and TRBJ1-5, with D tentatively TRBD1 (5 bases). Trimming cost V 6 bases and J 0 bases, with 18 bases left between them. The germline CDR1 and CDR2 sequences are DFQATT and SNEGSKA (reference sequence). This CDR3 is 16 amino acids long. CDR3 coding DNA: TGCAGTGCCTCAGGGACGGTGGACGATAGCAATCAGCCCCAGCATTTT. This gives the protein CSASGTVDDSNQPQHF.

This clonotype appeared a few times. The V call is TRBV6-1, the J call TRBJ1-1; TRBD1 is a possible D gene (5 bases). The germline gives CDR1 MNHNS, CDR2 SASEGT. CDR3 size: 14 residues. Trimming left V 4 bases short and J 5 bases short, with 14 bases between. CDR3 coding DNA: TGTGCCAGCAGTGCGGGGGACCGCCGAACTGAAGCTTTCTTT. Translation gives CASSAGDRRTEAFF.